The 8 T cell receptor beta chains below come from one sample, sequenced in a study of T cell responses to AZD1222 COVID-19 vaccine. Using immunoSEQ multiplex PCR, the repertoire was profiled, and TCRdb retains in-frame clones only, with some absent. The profile covers 75,000 to 90,000 clones, with roughly 85% appearing a single time and around an eighth taken by the ten largest. The sequences come from peripheral blood, collected on day 0 of AZD1222 vaccination. The source is an adult in good health.

V is TRBV5-1 and J is TRBJ1-4; 7 nucleotides match TRBD1. V was clipped by 4 bases and J by 0 bases; unmatched bases: 3. This CDR3 has 15 residues. CDR1 is SGHRS and CDR2 is YFSETQ in the germline V gene. The CDR3 region is CASSITGATNEKLFF. The CDR3 nucleotides are TGCGCCAGCAGCATAACAGGGGCAACTAATGAAAAACTGTTTTTT.

CDR3 sequence: CASSPGQSAAEAFF. In DNA form, the CDR3 reads TGTGCCAGCTCACCAGGGCAGTCGGCCGCTGAAGCTTTCTTT. This sequence joins TRBV18 and TRBJ1-1; no clear D. Germline lookup yields CDR1 KGHSH and CDR2 LQKENI. This CDR3 has 14 amino acids. With 2 bases removed from V and 6 bases from J, the gap between germline ends came to 13 bases.

This clone was picked up one time. The V and J genes are TRBV28 and TRBJ2-7; 10 positions match TRBD1. Per germline, CDR1 MDHEN and CDR2 SYDVKM. The J segment lost 4 bases and the V segment lost 10 bases, leaving 7 bases of the junction unmatched. The CDR3 has 13 amino acids. The DNA for the CDR3 is TGTGCCACCCAGACAGGGGGCGATTACGAGCAGTACTTC. Its protein is CATQTGGDYEQYF.

The chain recombines TRBV5-1 with TRBJ1-4; D unresolved. The CDR3 is 15 residues long. Germline CDR1 SGHRS, CDR2 YFSETQ. V lost 0 bases to trimming and J lost 4 bases, with 10 bases between them. DNA for the CDR3: TGCGCCAGCAGCTTGGGGTTCGGGTTTAATGAAAAACTGTTTTTT. Translation gives CASSLGFGFNEKLFF.

The chain carries TRBV19 and TRBJ2-3, with no clear D. The V and J ends lost 5 bases and 2 bases respectively, with 14 bases between them. Germline CDR1 and CDR2: LNHDA and SQIVND (reference sequence). The CDR3 has 15 amino acids. The CDR3 loop reads CASSPIQAPTDTQYF. CDR3 coding DNA: TGTGCCAGTAGTCCCATCCAGGCACCCACAGATACGCAGTATTTT.

The chain has TRBV7-3 and TRBJ2-7, with 9 bases lining up with TRBD1. The J segment lost 6 bases and the V segment lost 4 bases, leaving 7 bases of the junction unmatched. Looked up from germline, CDR1 is SGHTA and CDR2 is FQGTGA. The CDR3 runs 14 residues. CDR3 bases: TGTGCCAGCAGCTCAACCGGGACAGGGAGCGAGCAGTACTTC. As protein: CASSSTGTGSEQYF.

The chain links TRBV9 to TRBJ1-1; D might be TRBD1 (6 bases). V was cut by 4 bases and J by 0 bases, with 10 bases left in between. This CDR3 contains 14 residues. Looked up from germline, CDR1 is SGDLS and CDR2 is YYNGEE. The CDR3 sequence: CASSPDRMNTEAFF. CDR3 in DNA: TGTGCCAGCAGCCCAGACAGGATGAACACTGAAGCTTTCTTT.

This chain uses TRBV25-1 with TRBJ1-2; TRBD1 agrees at 8 bases. J was trimmed by 4 bases and V by 7 bases; bases with no gene match: 5. Germline assignment: CDR1 MGHDK and CDR2 SYGVNS. This CDR3 is 13 amino acids long. CDR3: CASKGQAGYGYTF. CDR3 nucleotides: TGTGCCAGCAAGGGACAGGCTGGCTATGGCTACACCTTC.